A selection of T cell receptor beta chains follows, all from one sample in a study of CD8+ T cells in alopecia areata. This table comes from immunoSEQ multiplex PCR, and its TCRdb copy is limited to in-frame clones, with some not included. The sample lists about 120,000 clones; more than 40% were seen once. The sample was CD4+ T cells sorted from blood, taken at week 4, from a patient treated with tofacitinib. These receptors were collected from a human donor with alopecia areata. CDR3s include the opening cysteine and the closing phenylalanine or tryptophan. The order of the fields is J gene, clone size, D gene, V gene, CDR3 DNA, CDR3 protein. D genes are given only for firm matches. For some rows the clone size is stated as once, few or many, or as a class when expanded; others skip it.

>TRBJ2-7|-|-|TRBV29-1
TGCAGCGTATCCGGGACGTCAACCTACGAGCAGTACTTC
CSVSGTSTYEQYF
>TRBJ1-1|few|TRBD1|TRBV25-1
TGTGCCAGCCCGGACAGGGGGGCTTGTCGAAACACTGAAGCTTTCTTT
CASPDRGACRNTEAFF
>TRBJ1-2|few|-|TRBV29-1
TGCAGCGTCCTCAGGACAGCCTATGGCTACACCTTC
CSVLRTAYGYTF
>TRBJ1-1|-|-|TRBV29-1
TGCAGCGTTGATAGAGGGTTCGCTGAAGCTTTCTTT
CSVDRGFAEAFF
>TRBJ1-1|-|-|TRBV27
TGTGCCAGCAGTTTTGGCAGGAGGGCTGAAGCTTTCTTT
CASSFGRRAEAFF
>TRBJ2-7|-|-|TRBV30
TGTGCCTGGAACTACCCTGGAGGGAACCTCGAGCAGTACTTC
CAWNYPGGNLEQYF
>TRBJ2-5|-|-|TRBV30
TGTGCCCTGTCTGGGGGTGGGGAGACCCAGTACTTC
CALSGGGETQYF
>TRBJ1-1|few|TRBD1|TRBV29-1
TGCAGCGTTCTGGGACAGGGGAACACTGAAGCTTTCTTT
CSVLGQGNTEAFF
>TRBJ1-2|few|TRBD1|TRBV29-1
TGCAGCGTCAGGGGGGGGCATGGAGGCTACACCTTC
CSVRGGHGGYTF
>TRBJ2-3|-|TRBD1|TRBV30
TGTGCCTGGAGTAAAGGGACAGGGGCAGATACGCAGTATTTT
CAWSKGTGADTQYF
>TRBJ2-3|-|-|TRBV9
TGTGCCAGCAGCGACGTAGGGCGGCTGTATTTT
CASSDVGRLYF
>TRBJ1-1|-|-|TRBV29-1
TGCAGCGTTGAGTACCGGATGAACACTGAAGCTTTCTTT
CSVEYRMNTEAFF
>TRBJ1-2|-|-|TRBV19
TGTGCCAGTAGTAGGAGCCTCCAGGATGGCTACACCTTC
CASSRSLQDGYTF
>TRBJ2-7|-|-|TRBV30
TGTGCCTGGGCTATGGCTCGCGAGCAGTACTTC
CAWAMAREQYF
>TRBJ1-5|-|-|TRBV30
TGTGCCTGGAGCCGGGGGAGCAATCAGCCCCAGCATTTT
CAWSRGSNQPQHF
>TRBJ1-2|-|-|TRBV30
TGTGCCTGGAGTGTACAGTGGGGAGAAAGTAACTATGGCTACACCTTC
CAWSVQWGESNYGYTF
>TRBJ1-1|-|-|TRBV30
TGTGCCTGGACCGGACAGCGGAACACTGAAGCTTTCTTT
CAWTGQRNTEAFF
>TRBJ2-3|-|-|TRBV5-6
TGTGCCAGCAGCCCACGGGTATGGGCGGGAGATACGCAGTATTTT
CASSPRVWAGDTQYF
>TRBJ2-3|-|-|TRBV2
TGTGCCAGCAGCGCCAACTCCTACCGAGATACGCAGTATTTT
CASSANSYRDTQYF
>TRBJ2-7|-|-|TRBV30
TGTGCCTGGAGTCACTCCCACGAGCAGTACTTC
CAWSHSHEQYF
>TRBJ2-7|-|TRBD1|TRBV6-1
TGTGCCAGCCTAGGGGACAGGGTATACGAGCAGTACTTC
CASLGDRVYEQYF